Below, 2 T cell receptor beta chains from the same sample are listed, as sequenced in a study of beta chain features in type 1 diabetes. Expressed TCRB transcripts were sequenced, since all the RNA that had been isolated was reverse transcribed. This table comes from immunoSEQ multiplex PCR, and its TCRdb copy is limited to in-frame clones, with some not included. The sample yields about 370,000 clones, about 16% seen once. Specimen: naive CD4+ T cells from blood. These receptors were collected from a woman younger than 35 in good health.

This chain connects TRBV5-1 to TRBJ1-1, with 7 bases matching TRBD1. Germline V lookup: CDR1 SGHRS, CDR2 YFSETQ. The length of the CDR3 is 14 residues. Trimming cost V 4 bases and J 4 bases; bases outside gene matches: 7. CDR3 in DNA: TGCGCCAGCAGCCCGGACAGGAGTCGCACTGAAGCTTTCTTT. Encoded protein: CASSPDRSRTEAFF.

This chain's CDR3 is CASSLTGVRNEQFF. The CDR3 DNA follows: TGTGCCAGCAGTTTAACGGGAGTAAGGAATGAGCAGTTCTTC. The chain recombines TRBV28 with TRBJ2-1; the D gene is possibly TRBD2 (6 bases). The V and J ends lost 2 bases and 7 bases respectively, with 12 bases between them. Germline V CDR1 and CDR2: MDHEN, SYDVKM. This CDR3 has 14 residues.